This entry lists 15 T cell receptor beta chains sequenced from one sample in a study of PD-L1 blockade in urothelial cancer. The table came from immunoSEQ multiplex PCR; TCRdb's copy has only in-frame clones and leaves some out. The table records roughly 84,000 clones, about 81% of them present only once. The sequences come from PBMCs, collected around atezolizumab (anti-PD-L1) treatment. Receptors were obtained from a man aged 70 or older with urothelial cancer.

This clone has only a few counts. The chain couples TRBV7-9 to TRBJ1-1; D may be TRBD1 (6 bases). V lost 3 bases to trimming and J lost 1 base, with 6 bases between them. The germline V gene has CDR1 SEHNR and CDR2 FQNEAQ (reference sequence). This CDR3 is built from 13 residues. The CDR3 sequence is CASSLTGNTEAFF. CDR3 nucleotides: TGTGCCAGCAGCTTGACAGGGAACACTGAAGCTTTCTTT.

The chain uses TRBV2 and TRBJ2-7, with D unresolved. Trimming removed 4 bases from V and 2 bases from J, with 12 bases in between. Germline V gene sequence: CDR1 SNHLY, CDR2 FYNNEI. The CDR3 totals 14 residues. The CDR3 DNA sequence: TGTGCCAGCAGTGGACCGACACACGCCTACGAGCAGTACTTC. Its translation: CASSGPTHAYEQYF. Full variable domain (outside the CDR3, taken from reference TRBV2 and TRBJ2-7): EPEVTQTPSHQVTQMGQEVILRCVPISNHLYFYWYRQILGQKVEFLVSFYNNEISEKSEIFDDQFSVERPDGSNFTLKIRSTKLEDSAMYFCASSGPTHAYEQYFGPGTRLTVT.

V usage is TRBV25-1 and J usage is TRBJ2-7; TRBD2 might be the D (6 bases). Per the germline V gene, CDR1 is MGHDK and CDR2 is SYGVNS. V was trimmed by 2 bases and J by 2 bases, leaving 7 bases between them. This CDR3 contains 13 residues. CDR3 loop: CASSEGTPYEQYF. Here the CDR3 DNA reads TGTGCCAGCAGTGAAGGGACTCCCTACGAGCAGTACTTC.

Comments on this clone: The conserved phenylalanine or tryptophan normally closing the CDR3 is absent here, so this likely arose from a read error. The V and J genes are TRBV5-1 and TRBJ1-1, with 8 nucleotides matching TRBD1. The ends lost 2 bases at V and 3 bases at J; junction bases unmatched: 3. The CDR3 is made up of 14 amino acids. The germline V gene has CDR1 SGHRS and CDR2 YFSETQ. The CDR3 sequence: CASSLLTGDTEAFI. For the CDR3, the DNA is TGCGCCAGCAGCTTATTGACAGGGGACACTGAAGCTTTCATT.

This clone was seen a single time. The chain carries TRBV7-9 and TRBJ1-2, with TRBD1 matching over 7 bases. CDR1 and CDR2 from the germline V gene are SEHNR and FQNEAQ (reference sequence). V shed 5 bases and J 2 bases; nucleotides not matched to a gene: 5. This CDR3 spans 14 amino acids. CDR3 region: CASSQGQLNYGYTF. In DNA form, the CDR3 reads TGTGCCAGCAGCCAGGGACAGTTAAACTATGGCTACACCTTC.

This sequence joins TRBV11-2 and TRBJ2-2; D gene uncertain. The V gene's germline CDR1 is SGHAT and CDR2 FQNNGV. The ends were cut back, 5 bases at V and 3 bases at J, with 10 bases in the middle. This CDR3 has 14 amino acids. The CDR3 DNA reads as TGTGCCAGCAGCCCTCCTTTCCACACCGGGGAGCTGTTTTTT. Translated: CASSPPFHTGELFF.

As for this clone: Germline is not matched at one junction end, which may reflect a read error. The gene calls are TRBV7-9 and TRBJ2-3, with 12 bases fitting TRBD2. Germline V gene sequence: CDR1 SEHNR, CDR2 FQNEAQ (reference sequence). The CDR3 contains 14 residues. DNA for the CDR3: TGTGCCAGCAGCCTAGCGGGAGGGGCAGATACGCAGTATTTT. This sequence encodes CASSLAGGADTQYF.

The chain has TRBV6-6 and TRBJ2-1; 12 bases match TRBD2. Germline CDR1 reads MNHNY; CDR2 reads SVGAGI (reference sequence). The junction had 11 bases not matched to a gene; V was cut back by 5 bases and J by 9 bases. There are 16 residues in the CDR3. In DNA, the CDR3 is TGTGCCAGCAGTAGACTAGCGGGAGCCCCTGAGGGTGAGCAGTTCTTC. It specifies CASSRLAGAPEGEQFF.

The chain carries TRBV5-6 and TRBJ1-5; no definite D call. V lost 0 bases to trimming and J lost 1 base, with 11 bases between them. There are 16 residues in the CDR3. CDR1 SGHDT and CDR2 YYEEEE come from the germline V gene. The CDR3 loop reads CASSLDRGRSNQPQHF. For the CDR3, the DNA is TGTGCCAGCAGCTTGGACCGCGGAAGGAGCAATCAGCCCCAGCATTTT. Drawing the rest from reference TRBV5-6 and TRBJ1-5, the complete variable domain is DAGVTQSPTHLIKTRGQQVTLRCSPKSGHDTVSWYQQALGQGPQFIFQYYEEEERQRGNFPDRFSGHQFPNYSSELNVNALLLGDSALYLCASSLDRGRSNQPQHFGDGTRLSIL.

V and J are TRBV7-2 and TRBJ1-1; 7 positions match TRBD1. Trimming removed 5 bases from V and 5 bases from J; junction bases left unmatched: 8. CDR3 length equals 14 residues. Looked up from germline, CDR1 is SGHTA and CDR2 is FQGNSA. CDR3 amino acids: CASSIQGEGTEAFF. The CDR3 DNA sequence: TGTGCCAGCAGCATCCAGGGGGAAGGGACTGAAGCTTTCTTT.

The V and J genes are TRBV7-3 and TRBJ2-1, with a weak D call TRBD2 (6 bases). CDR1 and CDR2 (germline): SGHTA, FQGTGA. The CDR3 extends over 15 amino acids. Deletions cut 5 bases from V and 6 bases from J, with 17 bases between. CDR3 DNA: TGTGCCAGCAGCAGGGGACTCGACCCTCTCAATGAGCAGTTCTTC. Amino acids: CASSRGLDPLNEQFF.

The chain is built from TRBV6-4 and TRBJ2-1, with 11 bases lining up with TRBD2. Germline CDR1 MRHNA, CDR2 SNTAGT. The CDR3 loop spans 19 amino acids. V shed 5 bases, J shed 0 bases, and the junction held 12 bases outside the gene matches. The DNA of the CDR3 is TGTGCCAGCAGTCAGATCGGGACTAGCGGAGTTAGCTCCTACAATGAGCAGTTCTTC. Translating gives CASSQIGTSGVSSYNEQFF.

The CDR3 region is CATRADRRSGELFF. CDR3 nucleotide sequence: TGTGCCACTAGAGCGGACAGGCGTTCAGGGGAGCTGTTTTTT. V gene TRBV2 combines with J gene TRBJ2-2, with 7 bases matching TRBD1. With V trimmed by 10 bases and J by 8 bases, 13 bases remained unmatched. The CDR3 runs to 14 residues. CDR1 SNHLY and CDR2 FYNNEI come from the germline V gene.

CDR3: CASSPLTLSGSNEQFF. For the CDR3, the DNA is TGTGCCAGCTCACCCCTCACCTTAAGCGGGAGTAATGAGCAGTTCTTC. V gene TRBV18 combines with J gene TRBJ2-1; 8 nucleotides agree with TRBD2. CDR1 is KGHSH, CDR2 LQKENI, per germline. With V trimmed by 3 bases and J by 7 bases, 11 bases remained unmatched. This CDR3 region has 16 residues. The full variable domain, in which reference TRBV18 and TRBJ2-1 provide the parts outside the CDR3, is NAGVMQNPRHLVRRRGQEARLRCSPMKGHSHVYWYRQLPEEGLKFMVYLQKENIIDESGMPKERFSAEFPKEGPSILRIQQVVRGDSAAYFCASSPLTLSGSNEQFFGPGTRLTVL.

This chain links TRBV5-1 with TRBJ2-7; 8 bases align to TRBD2. J lost 5 bases, V lost 4 bases, and 20 bases had no gene match. The CDR3 consists of 18 residues. In germline, CDR1 is SGHRS, CDR2 YFSETQ. CDR3: CASSPGGWGREDDDEQYF. CDR3 DNA: TGCGCCAGCAGCCCCGGAGGGTGGGGGCGGGAGGACGACGACGAGCAGTACTTC.